This TCR beta chain is from a study of cytomegalovirus exposure and HLA in healthy donors. Study-wide background: Assignment to the Caucasian-associated ancestry cluster applied to around four fifths of the roughly 410 genotyped donors. Study-wide results and caveats: Some TCR beta chains (164 of them) were listed as cytomegalovirus-associated. Indistinguishable V segments, including TRBV6-2 and TRBV6-3, were excluded. It was assumed in the presence/absence analyses that sequencing depth was roughly uniform across donors.

This CDR3 has 15 residues. V lost 4 bases and J 3 bases, leaving 15 bases between the germline ends. Germline-derived CDR1 and CDR2 are LGHNA and YNFKEQ. This clone showed up just a few times. Its target is not known. Primers: 60 Vbeta forward and 13 Jbeta reverse. This table comes from immunoSEQ multiplex PCR, and its TCRdb copy is limited to in-frame clones, with some not included. The table shows 150,000 or so clones, with more than 60% occurring only once. The chain joins TRBV4-2 to TRBJ1-2; D gene unclear. The TCR was taken from a man aged 18 to 35 in good health and CMV-seropositive. The sequencing input was PBMCs. CDR3 residues: CASSPYGEADYGYTF. CDR3 sequence (DNA): TGTGCCAGCAGCCCCTATGGGGAGGCCGACTATGGCTACACCTTC.